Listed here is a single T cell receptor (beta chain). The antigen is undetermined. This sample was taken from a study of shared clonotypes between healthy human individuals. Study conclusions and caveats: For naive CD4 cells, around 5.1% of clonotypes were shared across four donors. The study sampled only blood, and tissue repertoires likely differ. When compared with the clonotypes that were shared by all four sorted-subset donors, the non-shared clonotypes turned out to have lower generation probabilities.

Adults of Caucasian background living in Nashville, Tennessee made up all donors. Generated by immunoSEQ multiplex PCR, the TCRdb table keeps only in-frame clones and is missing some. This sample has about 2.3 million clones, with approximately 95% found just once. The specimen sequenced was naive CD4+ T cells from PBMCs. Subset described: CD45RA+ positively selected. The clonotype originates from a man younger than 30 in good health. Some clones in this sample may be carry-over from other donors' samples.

DNA of the CDR3: TGTGCCAGCTCCTCTTACACTAGCGGGGCCTACGAGCAGTACTTC. Encoded protein: CASSSYTSGAYEQYF. The genes are TRBV18 and TRBJ2-7, with 10 bases matching TRBD2. The V and J ends lost 6 bases and 2 bases, in that order; junction bases with no gene match: 7. The germline V gene encodes CDR1 KGHSH and CDR2 LQKENI. This CDR3 contains 15 residues.